These 27 T cell receptor beta chains came from one sample sequenced in a study of blood T cell repertoires in COVID-19. TCRdb's copy holds only in-frame clones and misses some; the assay was immunoSEQ multiplex PCR. The data show under 100,000 clones, approximately 82% seen once. The specimen was peripheral blood. These receptors originate from a woman aged 65 to 85 with acute or convalescent COVID-19.

Only one count was recorded for this clone. The chain couples TRBV27 to TRBJ1-5; 8 bases are shared with TRBD1. The germline gives CDR1 MNHEY, CDR2 SMNVEV (reference sequence). This CDR3 comprises 14 residues. The V and J ends lost 7 bases and 7 bases, in that order; junction bases with no gene match: 9. In DNA form, the CDR3 reads TGTGCCAGCAAAGCAGGGACAGGCGGGCAGCCCCAGCATTTT. The encoded protein is CASKAGTGGQPQHF.

This chain connects TRBV27 to TRBJ1-2; the D gene is possibly TRBD1 (6 bases). V gave up 6 bases and J gave up 4 bases, with 12 bases separating them. Germline CDR1 reads MNHEY; CDR2 reads SMNVEV (reference sequence). This CDR3 comprises 13 residues. CDR3 nucleotide sequence: TGTGCCAGCAGCGAAAGGGGGATCTATGGCTACACCTTC. Its protein is CASSERGIYGYTF.

By share, this clone counts as medium-sized. The chain links TRBV5-6 to TRBJ2-4; tentative D call: TRBD1 (5 bases). Germline V CDR1 and CDR2: SGHDT, YYEEEE. The CDR3 runs 16 residues. V lost 4 bases and J lost 0, with 14 bases in between. The CDR3 region has the DNA TGTGCCAGCAGCCTCGACAGCACACTAGCCAAAAACATTCAGTACTTC. Protein sequence: CASSLDSTLAKNIQYF.

The chain employs TRBV27 and TRBJ1-5, with 7 bases fitting TRBD1. The CDR3 has 16 residues. Germline-derived CDR1 and CDR2 are MNHEY and SMNVEV (reference sequence). Trimming cost V 1 base and J 0 bases; bases outside gene matches: 3. The CDR3 DNA sequence: TGTGCCAGCAGTTTATGGGGACAGTATAGCAATCAGCCCCAGCATTTT. Translating it yields CASSLWGQYSNQPQHF.

The chain is built from TRBV3-1 (or the pseudogene TRBV3-2) and TRBJ1-2, with 7 bases that match TRBD1. This CDR3 has 16 amino acids. The germline V gene has CDR1 LGHDT and CDR2 YNNKEL (reference sequence). After removal of 5 bases from V and 4 bases from J, the junction contained 13 bases not matched to a gene. The CDR3 region has the DNA TGTGCCAGCAGCATCATAAGAGGGACAGAAAGCTATGGCTACACCTTC. Protein sequence: CASSIIRGTESYGYTF.

The CDR3 bases are TGTGCCAGCAGCTTGGCCGGGAGTCGGGCTGAAGCTTTCTTT. This gives the protein CASSLAGSRAEAFF. This rearrangement joins TRBV5-8 to TRBJ1-1; the D is unclear. CDR3 size: 14 residues. Germline values: CDR1 SGHTS, CDR2 YDEGEE. Trimming took 0 bases from V and 6 from J, leaving 12 bases between them.

This clone was seen just once. The chain is built from TRBV7-9 and TRBJ1-6, with a tentative D call TRBD1 (5 bases). In germline, CDR1 is SEHNR, CDR2 FQNEAQ (reference sequence). Trimming left V 3 bases short and J 8 bases short, with 11 bases between. CDR3 size: 14 residues. This CDR3 reads CASSFRDSDSPLHF. The CDR3 DNA is TGTGCCAGCAGCTTCCGGGACTCCGATTCACCCCTCCACTTT.

Of note for this clone: One junction end does not reproduce the germline sequence, and a read error may be involved. This rearrangement joins TRBV7-2 to TRBJ1-1, with no clear D. The germline V gene encodes CDR1 SGHTA and CDR2 FQGNSA. The CDR3 length is 15 residues. The CDR3 reads CASSLAPQRNTEAFF. In nucleotides, the CDR3 is TGTGCCAGCAGTTTAGCGCCACAGAGGAACACTGAAGCTTTCTTT.

There are a few counts of this clone. The chain combines TRBV2 with TRBJ2-5; D gene unclear. Germline V gene sequence: CDR1 SNHLY, CDR2 FYNNEI. The CDR3 runs to 11 residues. Trimming pared 3 bases from V and 5 bases from J, leaving 4 bases between. CDR3 region: CASSDSETQYF. The CDR3 DNA reads TGTGCCAGCAGTGACTCTGAGACCCAGTACTTC.

This clone appeared once. The V gene is TRBV4-1, the J gene TRBJ1-1, with 8 bases that match TRBD1. CDR1 is MGHRA, CDR2 YSYEKL, per germline. This CDR3 is 14 amino acids long. Trimming at V came to 5 bases and at J to 4 bases, leaving 6 bases not matched to a gene. The CDR3 protein is CASSTTGAGTEAFF. The DNA of the CDR3 is TGCGCCAGCAGCACGACAGGGGCTGGCACTGAAGCTTTCTTT.

The chain recombines TRBV2 with TRBJ1-4, with TRBD1 as a possible D gene (5 bases). The CDR3 has 14 amino acids. CDR1 is SNHLY and CDR2 is FYNNEI in the germline V gene. Deletions cut 5 bases from V and 4 bases from J, with 11 bases between. The CDR3 region has the DNA TGTGCCAGCAGTCCCAGGGAGGGTAATGAAAAACTGTTTTTT. The encoded protein is CASSPREGNEKLFF.

This chain connects TRBV29-1 to TRBJ2-7, with D tentatively TRBD1 (5 bases). The germline gives CDR1 SQVTM, CDR2 ANQGSEA. V lost 7 bases and J 3 bases, leaving 10 bases between the germline ends. CDR3 size: 11 residues. The CDR3 is CSATVNYEQYF. The CDR3 region has the DNA TGCAGCGCGACAGTGAACTACGAGCAGTACTTC.

The chain is built from TRBV5-4 and TRBJ1-1, with 11 bases fitting TRBD1. CDR1 SGHNT and CDR2 YYREEE come from the germline V gene (reference sequence). This CDR3 spans 16 amino acids. V was pared by 4 bases and J by 7 bases, with 12 bases of the junction left unmatched. The chain's CDR3 is CASSPQTGTGGGEAFF. CDR3 sequence (DNA): TGTGCCAGCAGCCCCCAAACGGGGACAGGGGGGGGTGAAGCTTTCTTT.

This rearrangement joins TRBV6-5 to TRBJ1-4; D not resolved. Germline V lookup: CDR1 MNHEY, CDR2 SVGAGI. The CDR3 consists of 13 residues. V was shortened by 6 bases and J by 9 bases, with 14 bases between the two germline ends. This CDR3 is CASSATLVQKLFF. DNA of the CDR3: TGTGCCAGCAGCGCCACTCTAGTTCAAAAACTGTTTTTT.

In this sample, this clone turned up a few times. The gene calls are TRBV2 and TRBJ1-1; perhaps TRBD1 as D (6 bases). The CDR3 is 13 residues long. Germline values: CDR1 SNHLY, CDR2 FYNNEI. The ends were cut back, 7 bases at V and 5 bases at J, with 14 bases in the middle. The CDR3 loop is CASNRGGGTEAFF. CDR3 bases: TGTGCCAGCAACCGAGGGGGAGGGACTGAAGCTTTCTTT.

This clone has just one count. The chain joins TRBV7-3 to TRBJ1-5; a possible D gene is TRBD1 (6 bases). CDR3 length equals 15 residues. Deletions cut 5 bases from V and 4 bases from J, with 15 bases between. Germline V gives CDR1 SGHTA, CDR2 FQGTGA. Written as DNA, the CDR3 is TGTGCCAGCAGCCAAAGGGGGAATTCAAATCAGCCCCAGCATTTT. It specifies CASSQRGNSNQPQHF.

The V call is TRBV5-1, the J call TRBJ2-2, with 7 bases that match TRBD2. The CDR3 loop spans 16 amino acids. V lost 0 bases to trimming and J lost 9 bases; unmatched junction nucleotides: 11. Germline CDR1 and CDR2: SGHRS and YFSETQ. CDR3 in amino acids: CASSLVPSGLSRELFF. The CDR3 DNA follows: TGCGCCAGCAGCTTGGTCCCTAGCGGCCTTTCCCGGGAGCTGTTTTTT. Filled out from reference TRBV5-1 and TRBJ2-2, the complete variable domain reads KAGVTQTPRYLIKTRGQQVTLSCSPISGHRSVSWYQQTPGQGLQFLFEYFSETQRNKGNFPGRFSGRQFSNSRSEMNVSTLELGDSALYLCASSLVPSGLSRELFFGEGSRLTVL.

The genes are TRBV3-1 (or the pseudogene TRBV3-2) and TRBJ2-3; D gene uncertain. The CDR3 consists of 12 residues. The V end lost 0 bases, the J end lost 4 bases, and 2 bases lay between the germline ends. Germline V gene sequence: CDR1 LGHDT, CDR2 YNNKEL (reference sequence). The CDR3 DNA is TGTGCCAGCAGCCAAGACGCAGATACGCAGTATTTT. Amino acids: CASSQDADTQYF.

The J gene is TRBJ1-5, the V gene TRBV3-1 (or the pseudogene TRBV3-2), with D uncertain. CDR1 is LGHDT, CDR2 YNNKEL, per germline (reference sequence). The V end lost 4 bases, the J end lost 5 bases, and 12 bases lay between the germline ends. This CDR3 has 14 amino acids. The CDR3 reads CASSLGSQDQPQHF. CDR3 DNA: TGTGCCAGCAGCCTGGGGAGTCAGGATCAGCCCCAGCATTTT.

The rearrangement links TRBV7-8 to TRBJ1-5; D is unclear. Trimming took 0 bases from V and 7 from J, leaving 10 bases between them. The CDR3 is 14 residues long. Germline values: CDR1 SGHVS, CDR2 FQNEAQ. CDR3 residues: CASSLARAQQPQHF. The CDR3 bases are TGTGCCAGCAGCTTAGCGCGAGCGCAACAGCCCCAGCATTTT.

V is TRBV11-3 and J is TRBJ1-1, with D perhaps matching TRBD1 (6 bases). Germline-derived CDR1 and CDR2 are SGHNT and YENEEA. The CDR3 loop spans 16 amino acids. V was shortened by 1 base and J by 5 bases, with 17 bases between the two germline ends. As DNA, the CDR3 is TGTGCCAGCAGCTTAGTGAGGGGGAGGGAGAGGACTGAAGCTTTCTTT. Its protein product is CASSLVRGRERTEAFF. The full variable domain, with the rest looked up from reference TRBV11-3 and TRBJ1-1, is EAGVVQSPRYKIIEKKQPVAFWCNPISGHNTLYWYLQNLGQGPELLIRYENEEAVDDSQLPKDRFSAERLKGVDSTLKIQPAELGDSAVYLCASSLVRGRERTEAFFGQGTRLTVV.

This chain joins TRBV4-1 and TRBJ1-1; D possibly corresponds to TRBD1 (5 bases). Deletions cut 0 bases from V and 7 bases from J, with 12 bases between. The CDR3 loop spans 14 amino acids. Germline lookup yields CDR1 MGHRA and CDR2 YSYEKL. This CDR3 is CASSQEGGASEAFF. The DNA for the CDR3 is TGCGCCAGCAGCCAAGAGGGCGGGGCGAGTGAAGCTTTCTTT.

V usage is TRBV4-1 and J usage is TRBJ2-5; 12 bases match TRBD2. The CDR3 has 15 residues. In germline, CDR1 is MGHRA, CDR2 YSYEKL. Trimming cost V 1 base and J 7 bases; bases outside gene matches: 4. The CDR3 DNA reads TGCGCCAGCAGCCAAGTTCTAGCGGGGGGGGCGACCCAGTACTTC. Its translation: CASSQVLAGGATQYF.

V gene TRBV5-1 combines with J gene TRBJ1-2, with D maybe TRBD1 (6 bases). Trimming cost V 2 bases and J 6 bases, with 11 bases left between them. Germline loops: CDR1 SGHRS, CDR2 YFSETQ. This CDR3 is 13 amino acids long. CDR3 residues: CASSFAGVNGYTF. The CDR3 DNA follows: TGCGCCAGCAGCTTTGCAGGGGTGAATGGCTACACCTTC.

The chain has TRBV12-5 and TRBJ2-3; TRBD1 might be the D (6 bases). The CDR3 runs 13 residues. V shed 6 bases and J shed 4 bases, with 11 bases lying between them. CDR1 is LGHNT, CDR2 FRNRAP, per germline. The CDR3, as DNA: TGTGCTAGTGGGGGGGCCGGATCAGATACGCAGTATTTT. Translating gives CASGGAGSDTQYF.

V usage is TRBV18 and J usage is TRBJ1-3; 7 bases are shared with TRBD1. The V gene's germline CDR1 is KGHSH and CDR2 LQKENI. CDR3 length equals 14 residues. Trimming at V came to 5 bases and at J to 0 bases, leaving 1 base not matched to a gene. DNA of the CDR3: TGTGCCAGCTCATGGGACAGCTCTGGAAACACCATATATTTT. Its protein product is CASSWDSSGNTIYF.

The chain combines TRBV5-1 with TRBJ2-1; 11 positions agree with TRBD1. The CDR3 spans 14 residues. From germline, CDR1 is SGHRS and CDR2 YFSETQ. The V gene end was trimmed by 3 bases and the J gene end by 11 bases; junction bases not matched to a gene: 7. CDR3 in amino acids: CASSWTGGPTQQFF. The CDR3 DNA sequence: TGCGCCAGCAGCTGGACAGGGGGCCCCACCCAGCAGTTCTTC.